This T cell receptor beta chain was captured in a study of CD8+CD57+ T cells in acquired aplastic anemia. The CDR3 covers 17 residues. Germline V CDR1 and CDR2: SGHRS, YFSETQ. In the case of this clonotype: The target antigen is unknown. With a much larger clone just one base away, this may be a read error.

It was patients with CD8+CD57+ cell expansion by flow cytometry who were chosen for sequencing. Patients were treatment-naive when blood was sampled. Broader study findings: Both patients and controls carried the same twenty-nine CD8+ CDR3 sequences.

Researchers used genomic DNA as the template to profile TCR beta VDJ and CDR3. MiXCR was run by TCRdb on the reads, yielding one entry per CDR3 protein. The repertoire holds 150,000 to 200,000 distinct CDR3 sequences, with around 48% as singletons. Sequencing input: sorted CD4+, CD8+, or CD8+CD57+ T cells (not recorded which) from PBMCs. The chain combines TRBV5-1 with TRBJ1-4; D might be TRBD1 (6 bases). This clonotype originated in a human donor with aplastic anemia. CDR3 nucleotide sequence: TGCGCCAGCAGCACGGCGGGACACGGATCAACTAATGAAAAACTGCTTTTT. This codes for CASSTAGHGSTNEKLLF.